This record covers a single T cell receptor beta chain. The antigen remains unidentified. V shed 5 bases, J shed 1 base, and the junction held 4 bases outside the gene matches. Germline-derived CDR1 and CDR2 are MNHEY and SMNVEV (reference sequence). This CDR3 contains 14 residues. The PCR employed 60 Vbeta primers together with 13 Jbeta primers. TCRdb's copy holds only in-frame clones and misses some; the assay was immunoSEQ multiplex PCR. This sample has 170,000 or so clones; 65% to 80% occur once, and the top ten carry 1.5% to 2%. This specimen belongs to a study of cytomegalovirus exposure and HLA in healthy donors. Background on the study: Inside one of the first data releases sat some 93 million unique TCRs taken from HLA-typed donors. Findings of the study overall: In an earlier analysis, about 90% or about 30%: the productive usage of most TCR beta V segments.

Sequenced: PBMCs. The J gene is TRBJ1-1, the V gene TRBV27, with 7 bases aligning to TRBD1. This receptor was taken from a woman aged 25 to 45 in good health and CMV-seronegative. The CDR3 nucleotides read TGTGCCAGCAGTAACAGGGGACCGAACACTGAAGCTTTCTTT. This translates into CASSNRGPNTEAFF.